Presented here are 19 T cell receptor beta chains from one specimen sequenced in a study of blood T cell repertoires in COVID-19. Generated by immunoSEQ multiplex PCR, the TCRdb table keeps only in-frame clones and is missing some. There are about 160,000 clones in the sample; 60% to 85% occur only once, and roughly 3.1% lies in the top ten. The specimen sequenced was peripheral blood. These receptors came from a man aged 65-85 years with acute or convalescent COVID-19.

V and J are TRBV11-2 and TRBJ1-1; perhaps TRBD1 as D (5 bases). Trimming stripped 1 base from V and 1 base from J, with 10 bases between. CDR3 length equals 15 residues. Germline V gene data show CDR1 as SGHAT and CDR2 as FQNNGV. CDR3 amino acids: CASSLGSTANTEAFF. The CDR3, as DNA: TGTGCCAGCAGCTTAGGGTCGACAGCGAACACTGAAGCTTTCTTT.

This clone was counted many times. The CDR3 loop is CASSLSAQGASEQYF. The CDR3 bases are TGTGCCAGTAGTCTCTCGGCACAGGGGGCGTCTGAGCAGTACTTC. The J gene is TRBJ2-7, the V gene TRBV19, with 9 bases identical to TRBD1. This CDR3 has 15 amino acids. CDR1 LNHDA and CDR2 SQIVND come from the germline V gene (reference sequence). With 5 bases clipped from V and 7 bases from J, the junction kept 12 bases outside the gene matches. Based on the CDR3 plus reference TRBV19 and TRBJ2-7, the full variable domain is DGGITQSPKYLFRKEGQNVTLSCEQNLNHDAMYWYRQDPGQGLRLIYYSQIVNDFQKGDIAEGYSVSREKKESFPLTVTSAQKNPTAFYLCASSLSAQGASEQYFGPGTRLTVT.

The chain carries TRBV7-9 and TRBJ2-7; D is perhaps TRBD2 (5 bases). The CDR3 runs to 14 residues. V was clipped by 0 bases and J by 3 bases, with 9 bases between them. Germline V gives CDR1 SEHNR, CDR2 FQNEAQ (reference sequence). The CDR3 sequence: CASSLAEGNYEQYF. The CDR3 DNA follows: TGTGCCAGCAGCTTAGCTGAGGGAAACTACGAGCAGTACTTC.

The chain links TRBV10-2 to TRBJ2-5; 8 nucleotides align to TRBD1. The CDR3 is 15 amino acids. In germline, CDR1 is WSHSY, CDR2 SAAADI. V dropped 4 bases and J dropped 2; count of bases not matched to a gene: 6. DNA for the CDR3: TGCGCCAGCAGTGGGAGGGACAGGCTTCAAGAGACCCAGTACTTC. This codes for CASSGRDRLQETQYF.

V is TRBV10-3 and J is TRBJ2-5, with 7 bases aligning to TRBD2. CDR1 and CDR2 (germline): ENHRY, SYGVKD. This CDR3 comprises 15 residues. The J segment lost 3 bases and the V segment lost 0 bases, leaving 4 bases of the junction unmatched. CDR3 amino acids: CAISESTLAEETQYF. The CDR3 nucleotides are TGTGCCATCAGTGAGTCGACCCTAGCGGAAGAGACCCAGTACTTC.

The V and J genes are TRBV6-5 and TRBJ1-6, with a possible D match to TRBD1 (6 bases). The V gene's germline CDR1 is MNHEY and CDR2 SVGAGI. This CDR3 region has 14 residues. Trimming removed 7 bases at V and 7 bases at J, with 14 bases between. The CDR3 DNA reads as TGTGCCAGCATGTTAACAGGGTGGAATTCACCCCTCCACTTT. Its protein is CASMLTGWNSPLHF.

This clone has a handful of counts. The V call is TRBV19, the J call TRBJ1-1, with 7 bases identical to TRBD1. Germline assignment: CDR1 LNHDA and CDR2 SQIVND (reference sequence). The CDR3 is 15 amino acids. Trimming at V came to 5 bases and at J to 0 bases, leaving 6 bases not matched to a gene. CDR3 in DNA: TGTGCCAGTAGTCCGGGGACAGTGATGAACACTGAAGCTTTCTTT. Amino acids: CASSPGTVMNTEAFF.

This clone was detected once. The chain uses TRBV6-6 and TRBJ2-5; TRBD2 aligns across 7 bases. Germline CDR1 and CDR2: MNHNY and SVGAGI (reference sequence). CDR3 length: 14 residues. Trimming cost V 6 bases and J 2 bases; bases outside gene matches: 6. CDR3 sequence reads: CASRLAPEQETQYF. The CDR3 DNA is TGTGCCAGCAGACTAGCGCCTGAACAAGAGACCCAGTACTTC.

The V gene is TRBV10-3, the J gene TRBJ2-1; 8 nucleotides agree with TRBD2. J lost 5 bases, V lost 6 bases, and 21 bases had no gene match. The CDR3 runs to 19 residues. The germline V gene has CDR1 ENHRY and CDR2 SYGVKD. The CDR3 is CAIRRSSGRAEGAHNEQFF. The CDR3 DNA reads as TGTGCCATCAGGAGATCTAGCGGGCGGGCCGAAGGTGCACACAATGAGCAGTTCTTC.

The V gene is TRBV5-6, the J gene TRBJ2-3, with a weak D call TRBD2 (7 bases). Germline V gene data show CDR1 as SGHDT and CDR2 as YYEEEE. This CDR3 has 16 amino acids. Trimming removed 0 bases from V and 0 bases from J, with 11 bases in between. CDR3 nucleotide sequence: TGTGCCAGCAGCTTGGTCCGGGGGGCTAGCACAGATACGCAGTATTTT. Its translation: CASSLVRGASTDTQYF.

The chain employs TRBV28 and TRBJ1-2; tentatively, D is TRBD1 (5 bases). CDR1 MDHEN and CDR2 SYDVKM come from the germline V gene. Trimming removed 5 bases from V and 3 bases from J, with 16 bases in between. The CDR3 covers 15 residues. In DNA form, the CDR3 reads TGTGCCAGCAGTCCTGGGCAGGGAAACCACTATGGCTACACCTTC. Amino acids: CASSPGQGNHYGYTF.

The J gene is TRBJ2-7, the V gene TRBV29-1, with no clear D. Germline V lookup: CDR1 SQVTM, CDR2 ANQGSEA. The CDR3 runs 13 residues. With 5 bases removed from V and 0 bases from J, the gap between germline ends came to 11 bases. The CDR3 DNA sequence: TGCAGCGTTTTCACTATTAGCTCCTACGAGCAGTACTTC. Its protein is CSVFTISSYEQYF.

The chain links TRBV6-5 to TRBJ2-3; D is uncertain. V lost 4 bases and J 2 bases, leaving 7 bases between the germline ends. The CDR3 is 13 residues long. Germline V gene lookup returns CDR1 MNHEY and CDR2 SVGAGI. CDR3 amino acids: CASSFQFTDTQYF. The CDR3 coding sequence is TGTGCCAGCAGTTTTCAGTTCACAGATACGCAGTATTTT.

V and J are TRBV28 and TRBJ2-7; perhaps TRBD1 as D (6 bases). CDR3 length equals 14 residues. V was trimmed by 5 bases and J by 4 bases, leaving 15 bases between them. Germline CDR1 MDHEN, CDR2 SYDVKM. This CDR3 reads CASSGLQGWYEQYF. The CDR3 coding sequence is TGTGCCAGCAGTGGATTACAGGGTTGGTACGAGCAGTACTTC.

J is TRBJ1-5 and V is TRBV19; 11 bases align to TRBD1. J was trimmed by 6 bases and V by 9 bases; bases with no gene match: 16. CDR3 length: 17 amino acids. Per the germline V gene, CDR1 is LNHDA and CDR2 is SQIVND (reference sequence). Written as DNA, the CDR3 is TGTGCCAGCACCGAAACCTGGACAGGGGGCTTCATTCAGCCCCAGCATTTT. Its translation is CASTETWTGGFIQPQHF.

This chain joins TRBV7-9 and TRBJ1-2; D gene ambiguous. The V end was cut by 5 bases, the J end by 5 bases, with 15 bases between. The CDR3 length is 14 residues. Per the germline V gene, CDR1 is SEHNR and CDR2 is FQNEAQ (reference sequence). The CDR3 spells CASSPPPDTYGYTF. As DNA, the CDR3 is TGTGCCAGCAGCCCTCCCCCAGACACTTATGGCTACACCTTC.

The chain has TRBV7-8 and TRBJ1-1; no clear D gene. CDR1 and CDR2 (germline): SGHVS, FQNEAQ. V gave up 5 bases and J gave up 1 base, with 8 bases separating them. CDR3 length equals 13 residues. The CDR3 nucleotides are TGTGCCAGCAGCCCGAGGGAGAACACTGAAGCTTTCTTT. Translating gives CASSPRENTEAFF.

The chain is built from TRBV4-3 and TRBJ2-3; 8 nucleotides line up with TRBD2. The CDR3 is 16 amino acids. Germline V gene sequence: CDR1 LGHNA, CDR2 YSLEER. Germline trimming cut 0 bases from V and 2 bases from J; bases unmatched to any gene: 4. The CDR3 loop is CASSQEGAGVTDTQYF. The CDR3 DNA reads TGCGCCAGCAGCCAAGAAGGAGCGGGAGTCACAGATACGCAGTATTTT.

This rearrangement joins TRBV5-6 to TRBJ1-2; D is possibly TRBD1 (5 bases). This CDR3 region has 14 residues. CDR1 is SGHDT and CDR2 is YYEEEE in the germline V gene. V shed 0 bases and J shed 4 bases, with 10 bases lying between them. The CDR3 DNA sequence: TGTGCCAGCAGCTTGGATCAGGGTCCCTATGGCTACACCTTC. The encoded protein is CASSLDQGPYGYTF.